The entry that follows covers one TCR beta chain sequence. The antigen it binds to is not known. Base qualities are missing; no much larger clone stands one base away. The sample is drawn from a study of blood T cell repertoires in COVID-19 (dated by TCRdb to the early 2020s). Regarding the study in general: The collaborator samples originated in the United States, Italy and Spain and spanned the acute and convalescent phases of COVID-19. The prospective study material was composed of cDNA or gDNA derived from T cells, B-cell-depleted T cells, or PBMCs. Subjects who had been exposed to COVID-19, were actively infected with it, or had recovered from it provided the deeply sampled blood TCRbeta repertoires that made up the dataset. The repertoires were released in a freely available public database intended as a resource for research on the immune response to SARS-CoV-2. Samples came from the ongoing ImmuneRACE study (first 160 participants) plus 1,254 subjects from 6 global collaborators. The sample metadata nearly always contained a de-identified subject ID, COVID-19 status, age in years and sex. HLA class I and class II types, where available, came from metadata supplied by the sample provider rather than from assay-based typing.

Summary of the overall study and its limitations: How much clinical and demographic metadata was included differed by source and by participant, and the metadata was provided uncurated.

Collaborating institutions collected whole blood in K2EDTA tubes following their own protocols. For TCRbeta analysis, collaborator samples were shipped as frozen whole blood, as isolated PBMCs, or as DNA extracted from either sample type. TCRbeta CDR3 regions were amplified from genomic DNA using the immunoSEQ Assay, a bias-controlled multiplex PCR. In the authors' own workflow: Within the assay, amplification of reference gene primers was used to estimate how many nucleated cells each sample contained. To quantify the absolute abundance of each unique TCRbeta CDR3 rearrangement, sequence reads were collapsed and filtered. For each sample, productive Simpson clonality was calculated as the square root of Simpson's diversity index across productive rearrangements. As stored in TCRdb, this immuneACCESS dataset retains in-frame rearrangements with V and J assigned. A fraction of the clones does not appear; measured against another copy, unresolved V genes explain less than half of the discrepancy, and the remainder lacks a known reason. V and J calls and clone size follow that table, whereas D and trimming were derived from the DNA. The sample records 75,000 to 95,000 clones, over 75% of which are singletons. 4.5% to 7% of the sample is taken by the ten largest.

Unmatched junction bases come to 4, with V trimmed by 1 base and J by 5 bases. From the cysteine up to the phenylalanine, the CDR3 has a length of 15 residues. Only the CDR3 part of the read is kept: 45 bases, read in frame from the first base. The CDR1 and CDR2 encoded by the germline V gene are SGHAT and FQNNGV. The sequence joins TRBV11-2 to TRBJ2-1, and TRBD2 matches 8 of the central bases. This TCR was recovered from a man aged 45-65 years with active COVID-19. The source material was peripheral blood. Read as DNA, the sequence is TGTGCCAGCAGCTTAGCGGGAGGGCCCAACAATGAGCAGTTCTTC. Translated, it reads CASSLAGGPNNEQFF.